The rows below give T cell receptor beta chains drawn from one sample of a study of metastatic and nonmetastatic thyroid tumors. TCRdb re-called the PCR reads via MiXCR. Of roughly 12,000 clones in the sample, around 21% were seen once. Material: adjacent normal tissue. The receptors derive from a female donor with papillary thyroid cancer or a benign thyroid nodule (not recorded which). Some clones in this sample may be carry-over from other donors' samples. The CDR3 runs from the conserved cysteine through the conserved F or W. A D gene is named only where the DNA matches it firmly. Clone size, where shown, is once, few, many, or a class for clones that have expanded.

medium-sized	TRBJ2-5	TRBV13	.	TGTGCCAGCAGCTCCGAAACAGGTGGGGAGACCCAGTACTTC	CASSSETGGETQYF
many	TRBJ2-7	TRBV20-1	.	TGCAGTGCTACCGGCCAGAAACTCTACGAGCAGTACTTC	CSATGQKLYEQYF
medium-sized	TRBJ1-6	TRBV2	.	TGTGCCAGCACGGGCCGGACCCAAGTTAATTCACCCCTCCACTTT	CASTGRTQVNSPLHF
many	TRBJ2-2	TRBV14	.	TGTGCCAGCAGCCTCATCCGCGGTGCAGGGGTTAGCACCGGGGAGCTGTTTTTT	CASSLIRGAGVSTGELFF
few	TRBJ1-2	TRBV29-1	.	TGCAGCGTTTGTGACTCGAGTTGCTACACCTTC	CSVCDSSCYTF
.	TRBJ1-4	TRBV4-3	.	TGCGCCAGCAGCCGGGCCAGAGTGGTAAAACTGTTTTTT	CASSRARVVKLFF
.	TRBJ2-1	TRBV9	.	TGTGCCAGCAGCGTCTTGGGGGAAAACCTAGGGGAGCAGTTCTTC	CASSVLGENLGEQFF
few	TRBJ2-1	TRBV24-1	.	TGTGCCACCAGTGAGACCGGTGAGCAGTTCTTC	CATSETGEQFF
few	TRBJ1-2	TRBV19	.	TGTGCCAGTAGCACCGGATTTGGGGGCTACACCTTC	CASSTGFGGYTF
few	TRBJ2-1	TRBV6-1	TRBD1	TGTGCCAGCAGTGAAACCGACAGGGTCCATGAGCAGTTCTTC	CASSETDRVHEQFF
.	TRBJ2-7	TRBV10-3	TRBD1	TGTGCCACTGCCGGGACAGGCCCCTCCTACGAGCAGTACTTC	CATAGTGPSYEQYF
many	TRBJ1-6	TRBV18	.	TGTGCCAGCTCACCACGGCGGGAGTCACCCCTCCACTTT	CASSPRRESPLHF
.	TRBJ2-1	TRBV7-9	TRBD2	TGTGCCAGCAGCTTGGTACTAGCGGTCTACAATGAGCAGTTCTTC	CASSLVLAVYNEQFF
medium-sized	TRBJ1-3	TRBV5-1	.	TGCGCCAGCAGCTTGGAGGCCGGAAACACCATATATTTT	CASSLEAGNTIYF
medium-sized	TRBJ1-2	TRBV28	.	TGTGCCAGCAGACCTGCCTTAGGGGACGGCTACACCTTC	CASRPALGDGYTF